A single sample is the source of the 9 T cell receptor beta chains below, sequenced in a study of blood T cell repertoires in COVID-19. Generated by immunoSEQ multiplex PCR, the TCRdb table keeps only in-frame clones and is missing some. The sample includes around 250,000 clones, approximately 91% of them seen just once. The sample comprised peripheral blood. These receptor sequences come from a human donor in a cohort sampled during active COVID-19.

J is TRBJ2-7 and V is TRBV5-6, with 10 bases identical to TRBD1. The germline CDR1 and CDR2 sequences are SGHDT and YYEEEE. CDR3 length: 14 amino acids. V gave up 2 bases and J gave up 3 bases; unmatched junction bases: 2. DNA of the CDR3: TGTGCCAGCAGCTTTGGGACAGGGGACTACGAGCAGTACTTC. This codes for CASSFGTGDYEQYF.

The gene calls are TRBV7-8 and TRBJ2-6; D uncertain. V was clipped by 2 bases and J by 0 bases, with 5 bases between them. The CDR3 extends over 15 amino acids. Germline lookup yields CDR1 SGHVS and CDR2 FQNEAQ. The CDR3 region is CASSLRGSGANVLTF. CDR3 nucleotides: TGTGCCAGCAGCTTACGCGGCTCTGGGGCCAACGTCCTGACTTTC.

This chain connects TRBV24-1 to TRBJ1-4; a weak D match, TRBD1 (6 bases). The CDR3 has 17 amino acids. V lost 3 bases, J lost 8 bases, and 21 bases lay in between. Germline CDR1 KGHDR, CDR2 SFDVKD. Here the CDR3 reads CATSDRFQGSVWEKLFF. The CDR3 DNA is TGTGCCACCAGTGATCGATTCCAGGGGTCGGTATGGGAAAAACTGTTTTTT.

Here the CDR3 reads CASSLQGGGYEQYF. The CDR3 nucleotides read TGTGCCAGCAGCCTACAGGGGGGAGGCTACGAGCAGTACTTC. The V and J genes are TRBV5-5 and TRBJ2-7; 8 bases map to TRBD1. Germline V CDR1 and CDR2: SGHKS, YYEKEE (reference sequence). This CDR3 contains 14 residues. Unmatched junction bases numbered 6, after V lost 4 bases and J lost 3 bases. Variable domain in full (rest from reference TRBV5-5 and TRBJ2-7): DAGVTQSPTHLIKTRGQQVTLRCSPISGHKSVSWYQQVLGQGPQFIFQYYEKEERGRGNFPDRFSARQFPNYSSELNVNALLLGDSALYLCASSLQGGGYEQYFGPGTRLTVT.

Note on this clone: Additional DNA sequences in this sample encode the identical CDR3. The genes are TRBV28 and TRBJ2-7; possibly TRBD2 for D (6 bases). Germline V gene data show CDR1 as MDHEN and CDR2 as SYDVKM. The ends were cut back, 8 bases at V and 2 bases at J, with 13 bases in the middle. The CDR3 covers 13 residues. In nucleotides, the CDR3 is TGTGCCAGCTCCTCGGGGGAACCCTACGAGCAGTACTTC. Its translation: CASSSGEPYEQYF.

The chain has TRBV28 and TRBJ1-5, with 8 bases identical to TRBD1. J gave up 4 bases and V 6 bases, and 11 bases lay outside the gene matches. This CDR3 comprises 16 residues. In germline, CDR1 is MDHEN, CDR2 SYDVKM. The CDR3: CASRPGGVLVNQPQHF. The DNA of the CDR3 is TGTGCCAGCAGACCAGGGGGCGTATTAGTAAATCAGCCCCAGCATTTT.

This rearrangement joins TRBV30 to TRBJ2-7; 8 bases are shared with TRBD1. Germline V gene data show CDR1 as GTSNPN and CDR2 as SVGIG (reference sequence). The CDR3 has 14 amino acids. V shed 2 bases and J 2 bases; nucleotides not matched to a gene: 5. The CDR3: CAWSPDRGPYEQYF. The DNA for the CDR3 is TGTGCCTGGAGTCCAGACAGGGGCCCCTACGAGCAGTACTTC.

In nucleotides, the CDR3 is TGTGCCAGCAGTGAAGGGGACTACAAATGGTACGAGCAGTACTTC. This gives the protein CASSEGDYKWYEQYF. The rearrangement joins TRBV6-1 to TRBJ2-7; 7 nucleotides align to TRBD2. The CDR3 runs to 15 residues. With 1 base clipped from V and 4 bases from J, the junction kept 7 bases outside the gene matches. CDR1 MNHNS and CDR2 SASEGT come from the germline V gene.

This chain connects TRBV7-3 to TRBJ2-2; 10 nucleotides line up with TRBD2. The CDR3 spans 16 residues. CDR1 is SGHTA and CDR2 is FQGTGA in the germline V gene. V lost 4 bases to trimming and J lost 5 bases; unmatched junction nucleotides: 7. CDR3 nucleotides: TGTGCCAGCAGCTACACCGGGACTAGCGAAACCGGGGAGCTGTTTTTT. Its translation is CASSYTGTSETGELFF. The variable domain in full, with the rest retrieved from reference TRBV7-3 and TRBJ2-2, is GAGVSQTPSNKVTEKGKYVELRCDPISGHTALYWYRQSLGQGPEFLIYFQGTGAADDSGLPNDRFFAVRPEGSVSTLKIQRTERGDSAVYLCASSYTGTSETGELFFGEGSRLTVL.